This record concerns one TCR beta chain sequence. In the source study's methods: Reference gene primer amplification yielded estimated nucleated cell counts. Some clones are missing from TCRdb's copy, which holds only in-frame ones; the method was immunoSEQ multiplex PCR. V and J calls and clone size follow that table, whereas D and trimming were derived from the DNA. The sample contains under 200,000 clones, 70% to 90% of which appear only once. CDR1 is ENHRY and CDR2 is SYGVKD in the germline V gene. This CDR3 comprises 15 residues. Trimming removed 1 base from V and 2 bases from J, with 12 bases in between. This sample is drawn from a study of blood T cell repertoires in COVID-19. Across the whole study: The cDNA or gDNA used as material had been derived from T cells, B-cell-depleted T cells, or PBMCs.

Sequencing was performed on peripheral blood. The chain is built from TRBV10-3 and TRBJ2-7; D is possibly TRBD2 (6 bases). This TCR was sampled from a woman in her 70s with acute or convalescent COVID-19. CDR3 region: CAISELPGLTYEQYF. CDR3 nucleotides: TGTGCCATCAGTGAGTTACCGGGACTGACCTACGAGCAGTACTTC.